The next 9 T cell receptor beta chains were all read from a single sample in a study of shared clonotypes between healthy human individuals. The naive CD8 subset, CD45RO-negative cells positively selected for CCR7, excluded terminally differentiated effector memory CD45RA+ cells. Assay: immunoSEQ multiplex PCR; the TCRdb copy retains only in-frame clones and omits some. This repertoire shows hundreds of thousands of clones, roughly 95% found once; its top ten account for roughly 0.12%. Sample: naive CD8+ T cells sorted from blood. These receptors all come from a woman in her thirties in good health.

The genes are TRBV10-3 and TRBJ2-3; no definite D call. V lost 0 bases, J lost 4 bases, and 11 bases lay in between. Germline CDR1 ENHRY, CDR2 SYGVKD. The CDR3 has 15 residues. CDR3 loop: CAISESGDWSDTQYF. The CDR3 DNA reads TGTGCCATCAGTGAGTCTGGCGACTGGTCAGATACGCAGTATTTT.

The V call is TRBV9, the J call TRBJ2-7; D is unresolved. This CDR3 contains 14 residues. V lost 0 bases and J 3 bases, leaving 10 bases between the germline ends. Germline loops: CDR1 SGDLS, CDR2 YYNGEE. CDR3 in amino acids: CASSVGQDHYEQYF. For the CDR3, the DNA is TGTGCCAGCAGCGTAGGCCAGGACCACTACGAGCAGTACTTC.

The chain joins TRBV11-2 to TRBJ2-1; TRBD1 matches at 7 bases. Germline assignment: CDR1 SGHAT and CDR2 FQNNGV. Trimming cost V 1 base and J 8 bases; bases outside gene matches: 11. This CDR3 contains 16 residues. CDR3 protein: CASSLVSATGSDEQFF. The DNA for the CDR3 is TGTGCCAGCAGCTTAGTATCCGCGACAGGGAGTGATGAGCAGTTCTTC.

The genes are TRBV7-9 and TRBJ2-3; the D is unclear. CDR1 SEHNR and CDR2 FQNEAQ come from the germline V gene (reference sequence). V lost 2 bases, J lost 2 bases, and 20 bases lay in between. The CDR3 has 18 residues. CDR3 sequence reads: CASSLLASLGLVTDTQYF. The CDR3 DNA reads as TGTGCCAGCAGCTTACTCGCTTCGTTGGGGTTAGTCACAGATACGCAGTATTTT.

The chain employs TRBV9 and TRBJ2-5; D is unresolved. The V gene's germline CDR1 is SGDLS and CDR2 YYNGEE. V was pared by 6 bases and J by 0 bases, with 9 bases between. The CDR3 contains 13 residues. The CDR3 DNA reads TGTGCCAGCACCGACACGTACCAAGAGACCCAGTACTTC. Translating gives CASTDTYQETQYF.

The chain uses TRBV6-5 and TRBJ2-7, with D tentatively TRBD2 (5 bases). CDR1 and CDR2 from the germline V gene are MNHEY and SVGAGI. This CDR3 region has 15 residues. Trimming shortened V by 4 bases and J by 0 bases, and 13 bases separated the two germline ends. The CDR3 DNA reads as TGTGCCAGCAGTTCTAGCTTGGGAGCCTCCTACGAGCAGTACTTC. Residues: CASSSSLGASYEQYF.

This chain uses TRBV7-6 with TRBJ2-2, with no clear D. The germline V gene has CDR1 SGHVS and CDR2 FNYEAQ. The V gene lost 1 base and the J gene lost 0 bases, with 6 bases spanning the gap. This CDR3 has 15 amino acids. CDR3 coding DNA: TGTGCCAGCAGCTTAGGGACGGCGAACACCGGGGAGCTGTTTTTT. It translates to CASSLGTANTGELFF.

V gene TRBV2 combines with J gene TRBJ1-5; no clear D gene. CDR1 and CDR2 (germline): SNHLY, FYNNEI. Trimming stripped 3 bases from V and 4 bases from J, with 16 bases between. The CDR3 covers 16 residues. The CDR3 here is CASSDSWTDENQPQHF. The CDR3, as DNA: TGTGCCAGCAGTGATTCATGGACGGATGAGAATCAGCCCCAGCATTTT. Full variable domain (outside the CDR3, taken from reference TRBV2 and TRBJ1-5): EPEVTQTPSHQVTQMGQEVILRCVPISNHLYFYWYRQILGQKVEFLVSFYNNEISEKSEIFDDQFSVERPDGSNFTLKIRSTKLEDSAMYFCASSDSWTDENQPQHFGDGTRLSIL.

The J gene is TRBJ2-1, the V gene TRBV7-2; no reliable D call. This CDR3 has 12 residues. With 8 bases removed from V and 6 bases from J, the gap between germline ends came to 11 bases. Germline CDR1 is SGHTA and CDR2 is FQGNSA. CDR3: CASRLFTNEQFF. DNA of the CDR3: TGTGCCAGCCGACTCTTTACCAATGAGCAGTTCTTC.